This is a list of T cell receptor beta chains from one sample in a study of cytomegalovirus exposure and HLA in healthy donors. Sequencing was performed with immunoSEQ multiplex PCR; in TCRdb, only in-frame clones are kept and a portion is missing. Here the sample spans 230,000 or so clones, about 86% being singletons. Sequencing input: PBMCs. The receptor set was obtained from a woman under 30 in good health and CMV-seronegative. Both conserved end residues are part of each CDR3. D genes are given only for firm matches. Clone size, where shown, is once, few, many, or a class for clones that have expanded.

TRBD2,TRBJ2-7,TRBV28,.,TGTGCCAGCCTTCTGACTAGCGGGAGTGTGCAGTACTTC,CASLLTSGSVQYF
.,TRBJ2-7,TRBV5-1,.,TGCGCCAGCAGCTTGGCCCACTCCTACGAGCAGTACTTC,CASSLAHSYEQYF
TRBD1,TRBJ2-7,TRBV2,.,TGTGCCAGAGGGGGACAGGGTGGCGAGCAGTACTTC,CARGGQGGEQYF
.,TRBJ1-4,TRBV6-5,.,TGTGCCAGCAGTTACTCGACTCGTTCGGGAAAACTGTTTTTT,CASSYSTRSGKLFF
TRBD1,TRBJ2-2,TRBV10-3,.,TGTGCCATCAGTGCTGGGACAGGGGGAACGAACACCGGGGAGCTGTTTTTT,CAISAGTGGTNTGELFF
TRBD1,TRBJ1-5,TRBV28,.,TGTGCCAGCAGTTCTGGACAGGGGAATCAGCCCCAGCATTTT,CASSSGQGNQPQHF
.,TRBJ1-5,TRBV28,few,TGTGCCAGCAGTCCGCAGGCCGTACAGCCCCAGCATTTT,CASSPQAVQPQHF
.,TRBJ1-4,TRBV23-1,.,TGCGCCAGCAACGTACGGGGGAGACAACCTACCTCGGGTGAAAAACTGTTTTTT,CASNVRGRQPTSGEKLFF
.,TRBJ1-5,TRBV28,few,TGTGCCAGCAGTTTCGGGGGGGTACAGTCCCAGCATTTT,CASSFGGVQSQHF
TRBD2,TRBJ2-7,TRBV11-2,.,TGTGCCAGCAGCTTACGGGGGGTAGGAGACGAGCAGTACTTC,CASSLRGVGDEQYF
TRBD2,TRBJ2-5,TRBV11-3,.,TGTGCCAGCAGCTTCCGGAGCGGGACCCAAGAGACCCAGTACTTC,CASSFRSGTQETQYF
.,TRBJ2-7,TRBV20-1,few,TGCAGTGCTAGCACCAGAGAGCAGTACTTC,CSASTREQYF
TRBD2,TRBJ2-2,TRBV29-1,.,TGCAGCGCGGGGACTAGCATCCGGACCGGGGAGCTGTTTTTT,CSAGTSIRTGELFF
TRBD2,TRBJ2-7,TRBV27,.,TGTGCCAGCAGGCGACTAGCGGGAGATTGGTACGAGCAGTACTTC,CASRRLAGDWYEQYF
TRBD1,TRBJ2-5,TRBV28,.,TGTGCCAGCAGTTTATCAGGGGGCCAAGAGACCCAGTACTTC,CASSLSGGQETQYF
TRBD2,TRBJ2-7,TRBV5-1,.,TGCGCCAGCAGCTTGGGAGGGCTAGCGGAGCACGGGCAGTACTTC,CASSLGGLAEHGQYF
TRBD1,TRBJ1-5,TRBV6-1,.,TGTGCCAGCAGTGAAGCGCTTCTGACAGGGCAGCCCCAGCATTTT,CASSEALLTGQPQHF
TRBD2,TRBJ2-5,TRBV29-1,.,TGCAGCGTAGGGGGACTAGCGGGAGGGAGGACAGAGACCCAGTACTTC,CSVGGLAGGRTETQYF
TRBD1,TRBJ2-7,TRBV7-2,.,TGTGCCAGCAGCTTAGCGTGGACAGGCAAGAGCTCCTACGAGCAGTACTTC,CASSLAWTGKSSYEQYF
TRBD2,TRBJ2-1,TRBV28,.,TGTGCCAGGGGACCTAGCGGGAGGACCCCCTACAATGAGCAGTTCTTC,CARGPSGRTPYNEQFF
.,TRBJ1-5,TRBV19,.,TGTGCCAGTAGTATAGCCGGGAGCAATCAGCCCCAGCATTTT,CASSIAGSNQPQHF
TRBD2,TRBJ2-7,TRBV4-1,few,TGCGCCAGCAGCCAAGATCCGGGACTACCCCTCGAGCAGTACTTC,CASSQDPGLPLEQYF
TRBD2,TRBJ2-4,TRBV28,.,TGTGCCAGCAGTTTTCGGCCATTCAAGCGGGAGGGCCTCCCACAGGCCAAAAACATTCAGTACTTC,CASSFRPFKREGLPQAKNIQYF
.,TRBJ1-1,TRBV6-1,medium-sized,TGTGCCAGCAGTGTTGACAACCGGGGTGAAGCTTTCTTT,CASSVDNRGEAFF
TRBD2,TRBJ2-1,TRBV5-6,.,TGTGCCAGCAGCTTGCGACTAGCGTACAATGAGCAGTTCTTC,CASSLRLAYNEQFF
.,TRBJ2-7,TRBV18,.,TGTGCCAGCTCACCGGGTTACAGGACAGACGAGCAGTACTTC,CASSPGYRTDEQYF